The 11 T cell receptor beta chains presented below share a single source sample, sequenced in a study of control samples from healthy donors and cancer patients. The protocol was immunoSEQ multiplex PCR, while the TCRdb copy is restricted to in-frame clones and leaves out a portion. The sample records about 54,000 clones, 95% to 96% being singletons. Sequencing used blood. These receptors came from a woman in her 30s in good health.

V and J are TRBV27 and TRBJ2-7; 10 bases map to TRBD2. The ends lost 4 bases at V and 2 bases at J; junction bases unmatched: 8. CDR1 and CDR2 from the germline V gene are MNHEY and SMNVEV (reference sequence). The CDR3 extends over 16 amino acids. CDR3 amino acids: CASSSRGLAGAYEQYF. As DNA, the CDR3 is TGTGCCAGCAGTTCCCGTGGTCTAGCGGGAGCCTACGAGCAGTACTTC.

V gene TRBV5-4 combines with J gene TRBJ2-5; 10 bases are a match to TRBD2. CDR1 is SGHNT, CDR2 YYREEE, per germline (reference sequence). The J segment lost 7 bases and the V segment lost 0 bases, leaving 9 bases of the junction unmatched. The CDR3 length is 16 residues. CDR3 in DNA: TGTGCCAGCAGCTTGGGGGGGACTAGCGCCTCGAGGACCCAGTACTTC. The encoded protein is CASSLGGTSASRTQYF.

The gene calls are TRBV27 and TRBJ1-1, with D possibly being TRBD1 (6 bases). The V and J ends lost 8 bases and 1 base respectively, with 11 bases between them. This CDR3 spans 13 amino acids. Germline V gives CDR1 MNHEY, CDR2 SMNVEV (reference sequence). The CDR3 loop reads CASAKQGNTEAFF. The CDR3 nucleotides are TGTGCCAGCGCCAAACAGGGGAACACTGAAGCTTTCTTT.

The chain combines TRBV7-6 with TRBJ2-7; D unclear. V lost 4 bases and J lost 1, with 8 bases in between. Germline CDR1 and CDR2: SGHVS and FNYEAQ. The CDR3 is 13 residues long. CDR3 coding DNA: TGTGCCAGCAGCTCTGGTTGGTCCTACGAGCAGTACTTC. It encodes CASSSGWSYEQYF. The full variable domain, with the rest looked up from reference TRBV7-6 and TRBJ2-7, is GAGVSQSPRYKVTKRGQDVALRCDPISGHVSLYWYRQALGQGPEFLTYFNYEAQQDKSGLPNDRFSAERPEGSISTLTIQRTEQRDSAMYRCASSSGWSYEQYFGPGTRLTVT.

The chain employs TRBV5-1 and TRBJ2-3; D uncertain. CDR3 length: 14 amino acids. Trimming removed 0 bases from V and 4 bases from J, with 9 bases in between. The V gene's germline CDR1 is SGHRS and CDR2 YFSETQ. For the CDR3, the DNA is TGCGCCAGCAGCTTGGGAGGATGGGCAGATACGCAGTATTTT. It yields the protein CASSLGGWADTQYF.

The genes are TRBV25-1 and TRBJ1-1; D uncertain. Trimming took off 7 bases at V and 1 base at J, with 7 bases between the two ends. The CDR3 has 12 amino acids. Germline CDR1 and CDR2: MGHDK and SYGVNS. The chain's CDR3 is CASKDGNTEAFF. In nucleotides, the CDR3 is TGTGCCAGCAAGGACGGGAACACTGAAGCTTTCTTT.

This clone was detected once. CDR3 nucleotides: TGTGCCAGCAGCGTAGGTTCAGGGTACTACGAGCAGTACTTC. The encoded protein is CASSVGSGYYEQYF. The genes are TRBV9 and TRBJ2-7; D possibly corresponds to TRBD1 (5 bases). Germline loops: CDR1 SGDLS, CDR2 YYNGEE. There are 14 residues in the CDR3. The V gene lost 0 bases and the J gene lost 3 bases, with 10 bases spanning the gap.

The chain employs TRBV28 and TRBJ2-1, with 10 bases matching TRBD2. This CDR3 is built from 13 residues. Germline CDR1 reads MDHEN; CDR2 reads SYDVKM. With 10 bases clipped from V and 9 bases from J, the junction kept 9 bases outside the gene matches. CDR3: CATRPSGSGEQFF. The CDR3 DNA sequence: TGTGCCACCCGACCTAGCGGGAGCGGTGAGCAGTTCTTC.

This chain joins TRBV19 and TRBJ2-2, with D possibly being TRBD2 (5 bases). This CDR3 has 15 amino acids. Trimming took off 8 bases at V and 1 base at J, with 14 bases between the two ends. Germline lookup yields CDR1 LNHDA and CDR2 SQIVND (reference sequence). This CDR3 is CASRESLMNTGELFF. CDR3 coding DNA: TGTGCCAGTCGGGAATCACTTATGAACACCGGGGAGCTGTTTTTT.

This chain uses TRBV6-5 with TRBJ1-5; maybe TRBD1 (5 bases). CDR3 length equals 14 residues. V was pared by 2 bases and J by 6 bases, with 11 bases between. Per the germline V gene, CDR1 is MNHEY and CDR2 is SVGAGI. The CDR3 DNA is TGTGCCAGCAGTTACGACCTTGGGGGTCAGCCCCAGCATTTT. Translation: CASSYDLGGQPQHF.

The chain combines TRBV2 with TRBJ2-5, with a weak D call TRBD2 (6 bases). Germline V CDR1 and CDR2: SNHLY, FYNNEI. The CDR3 totals 15 residues. Deletions cut 8 bases from V and 0 bases from J, with 16 bases between. The CDR3 DNA reads as TGTGCCAGCGTACCAGACCGGGGGTACCAAGAGACCCAGTACTTC. Protein product: CASVPDRGYQETQYF.